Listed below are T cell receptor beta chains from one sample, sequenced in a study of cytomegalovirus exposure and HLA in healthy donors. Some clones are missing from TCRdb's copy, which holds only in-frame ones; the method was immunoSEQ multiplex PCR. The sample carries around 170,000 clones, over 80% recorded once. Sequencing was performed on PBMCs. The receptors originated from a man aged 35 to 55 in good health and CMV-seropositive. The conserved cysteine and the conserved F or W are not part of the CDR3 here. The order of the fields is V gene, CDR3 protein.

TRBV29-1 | SVTRQDTEAF
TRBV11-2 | ASSLAVGAVNQPQH
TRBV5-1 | ASTETGDSPLH
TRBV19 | ASSLSGGAYNEQF
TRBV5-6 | ASSLAGVLYNEQF
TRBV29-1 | SGGTSGGPSSYNEQF
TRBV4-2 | ASSQRLAEQETQY
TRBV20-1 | SAERGGEQF
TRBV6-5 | ASSYSWGGSNQPQH
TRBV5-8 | ASSSKTMNTEAF